The source of this TCR beta chain is a study of blood T cell repertoires in COVID-19. This clone was observed a single time. CDR1 and CDR2 from the germline V gene are MNHEY and SMNVEV (reference sequence). The CDR3 is 13 residues long. Between the trimmed V and J ends, which lost 0 bases and 8 bases, there was a span of 8 bases. How the authors handled the data: Amplification of reference gene primers provided the estimated nucleated cell counts. Data came from immunoSEQ multiplex PCR; TCRdb stores just in-frame clones and leaves some out. V, J and clone size are those of that table, while D and trimming were read from the DNA. The sample shows about 130,000 clones, about 87% of them seen only once.

The sequence derives from a human donor in a cohort sampled during active COVID-19. The sample was peripheral blood. The chain combines TRBV27 with TRBJ2-1, with D perhaps TRBD1 (5 bases). In nucleotides, the CDR3 is TGTGCCAGCAGTTTATCAAGGGGCCATGAGCAGTTCTTC. It specifies CASSLSRGHEQFF.